This T cell receptor (beta chain) was obtained from a study of beta chain features in type 1 diabetes. Whole-study context: Age, gender, cell numbers and subset yield matched between patients and controls.

A few counts support this clone. Its antigen is not identified. Reverse transcription of all isolated RNA meant that expressed TCRB transcripts were sequenced. Only in-frame clones appear in the TCRdb table, and some are missing; sequencing was by immunoSEQ multiplex PCR. The sample consists of a few hundred thousand clones, roughly 30% of them appearing once. Study-wide findings and caveats: Unsettled here was the matter of whether HLA type influences TCRB rearrangement. The similarity of naive, central memory and Treg TCRB repertoires appeared greater among patients than among healthy donors.

The CDR3 has 12 amino acids. CDR1 and CDR2 from the germline V gene are SGHNT and YYREEE (reference sequence). With 2 bases removed from V and 4 bases from J, the gap between germline ends came to 4 bases. The sequence was collected from a man aged 25 to 40 in good health. The specimen sequenced was central memory CD4+ T cells from blood. This chain joins TRBV5-4 and TRBJ2-1; D gene ambiguous. This chain's CDR3 is CASSFEYNEQFF. In DNA, the CDR3 is TGTGCCAGCAGCTTTGAGTACAATGAGCAGTTCTTC. The complete variable domain, with remaining parts taken from reference TRBV5-4 and TRBJ2-1, reads ETGVTQSPTHLIKTRGQQVTLRCSSQSGHNTVSWYQQALGQGPQFIFQYYREEENGRGNFPPRFSGLQFPNYSSELNVNALELDDSALYLCASSFEYNEQFFGPGTRLTVL.